The 22 T cell receptor beta chains below all came from one sample that was sequenced in a study of control samples from healthy donors and cancer patients. Measured with immunoSEQ multiplex PCR; TCRdb has only the in-frame clones, and not every one. The sample lists 400,000 to 450,000 clones, about 93% seen once, with roughly 6.4% in the top ten. The source material was PBMCs. Every receptor here comes from a man aged 40-49 years with head and neck cancer.

The CDR3 DNA reads TGTGCCAGCAGCCCGGGACAGAACTACGAGCAGTACTTC. Its protein product is CASSPGQNYEQYF. V is TRBV14 and J is TRBJ2-7; 7 bases are shared with TRBD1. This CDR3 has 13 amino acids. The V segment lost 4 bases and the J segment 3 bases; nucleotides outside the gene matches: 3. CDR1 is SGHDN and CDR2 is FVKESK in the germline V gene.

This clone was detected only once. The J gene is TRBJ1-1, the V gene TRBV6-5; the match to TRBD1 covers 8 bases. Trimming took 5 bases from V and 3 from J; bases not matched to a gene: 2. This CDR3 is 13 amino acids long. Germline CDR1 MNHEY, CDR2 SVGAGI. The CDR3 here is CASSKTGDTEAFF. In nucleotides, the CDR3 is TGTGCCAGCAGTAAGACAGGGGACACTGAAGCTTTCTTT.

The chain couples TRBV29-1 to TRBJ1-4; TRBD1 is a possible D gene (5 bases). The V end was cut by 4 bases, the J end by 7 bases, with 16 bases between. Germline V gene data show CDR1 as SQVTM and CDR2 as ANQGSEA. The CDR3 has 14 amino acids. This CDR3 reads CSVGDQGRGEKLFF. CDR3 DNA: TGCAGCGTTGGCGATCAGGGAAGGGGTGAAAAACTGTTTTTT.

This chain links TRBV7-9 with TRBJ1-2; a possible D gene is TRBD1 (5 bases). V shed 3 bases and J shed 1 base, with 9 bases lying between them. Germline V gene data show CDR1 as SEHNR and CDR2 as FQNEAQ (reference sequence). The CDR3 is 14 residues long. The CDR3 nucleotides are TGTGCCAGCAGCTTGGGGGGAAATAACTATGGCTACACCTTC. Translating gives CASSLGGNNYGYTF.

In its sample, this clone was seen once. V gene TRBV6-5 combines with J gene TRBJ1-5, with 8 bases aligning to TRBD1. The trim removed 6 bases at V and 5 bases at J, leaving 6 bases unmatched. Germline-derived CDR1 and CDR2 are MNHEY and SVGAGI. The CDR3 is 14 amino acids. CDR3 residues: CASRGPGGHQPQHF. In nucleotides, the CDR3 is TGTGCCAGCAGGGGACCAGGGGGCCATCAGCCCCAGCATTTT.

The chain employs TRBV2 and TRBJ2-3; TRBD1 aligns across 10 bases. The CDR3 length is 15 residues. V lost 3 bases, J lost 5 bases, and 5 bases stayed unmatched. The germline CDR1 and CDR2 sequences are SNHLY and FYNNEI. CDR3 sequence reads: CASSDLGQGEDTQYF. CDR3 DNA: TGTGCCAGCAGTGACCTAGGACAGGGGGAAGATACGCAGTATTTT. Supplemented by reference TRBV2 and TRBJ2-3, the full variable domain reads EPEVTQTPSHQVTQMGQEVILRCVPISNHLYFYWYRQILGQKVEFLVSFYNNEISEKSEIFDDQFSVERPDGSNFTLKIRSTKLEDSAMYFCASSDLGQGEDTQYFGPGTRLTVL.

The chain links TRBV21-1 to TRBJ2-6. TRBV21-1 is annotated as a pseudogene. The CDR3 loop spans 17 amino acids. The chain's CDR3 is CASRKRASTTGANVLTF. The CDR3, as DNA: TGTGCCAGCAGAAAAAGGGCAAGCACCACCGGGGCCAACGTCCTGACTTTC.

The V call is TRBV7-2, the J call TRBJ2-3; TRBD2 is a possible D gene (5 bases). This CDR3 comprises 16 residues. V lost 5 bases to trimming and J lost 0 bases, with 15 bases between them. The V gene's germline CDR1 is SGHTA and CDR2 FQGNSA. CDR3 region: CASSLTGWGSTDTQYF. The CDR3 nucleotides read TGTGCCAGCAGCCTCACGGGATGGGGTAGCACAGATACGCAGTATTTT.

This chain joins TRBV10-3 and TRBJ2-7, with 8 bases matching TRBD1. The CDR3 consists of 15 residues. Germline V gene lookup returns CDR1 ENHRY and CDR2 SYGVKD. V dropped 0 bases and J dropped 4; count of bases not matched to a gene: 5. The CDR3 coding sequence is TGTGCCATCAGTGAGTCGTCCGGGACAGGTTACGAGCAGTACTTC. Protein product: CAISESSGTGYEQYF.

The chain has TRBV5-6 and TRBJ2-7; 10 bases fit TRBD2. After removal of 6 bases from V and 2 bases from J, the junction contained 14 bases not matched to a gene. Germline V gives CDR1 SGHDT, CDR2 YYEEEE. The length of the CDR3 is 17 residues. The CDR3 protein is CASTSEASGRQTYEQYF. The CDR3 DNA sequence: TGTGCCAGCACATCGGAGGCTAGCGGGAGACAGACCTACGAGCAGTACTTC. The whole variable domain, filled in from reference TRBV5-6 and TRBJ2-7, reads DAGVTQSPTHLIKTRGQQVTLRCSPKSGHDTVSWYQQALGQGPQFIFQYYEEEERQRGNFPDRFSGHQFPNYSSELNVNALLLGDSALYLCASTSEASGRQTYEQYFGPGTRLTVT.

The chain combines TRBV11-2 with TRBJ2-7, with D possibly being TRBD2 (6 bases). Trimming left V 1 base short and J 0 bases short, with 13 bases between. The length of the CDR3 is 16 residues. CDR1 is SGHAT and CDR2 is FQNNGV in the germline V gene. The CDR3: CASSLGPGTYSYEQYF. In nucleotides, the CDR3 is TGTGCCAGCAGCTTAGGTCCCGGGACTTACTCCTACGAGCAGTACTTC. Together with reference TRBV11-2 and TRBJ2-7, the CDR3 gives the full variable domain: EAGVAQSPRYKIIEKRQSVAFWCNPISGHATLYWYQQILGQGPKLLIQFQNNGVVDDSQLPKDRFSAERLKGVDSTLKIQPAKLEDSAVYLCASSLGPGTYSYEQYFGPGTRLTVT.

The chain employs TRBV19 and TRBJ2-5; D assignment may be TRBD1 or TRBD2 (5 bases each). Germline values: CDR1 LNHDA, CDR2 SQIVND (reference sequence). The V gene lost 8 bases and the J gene lost 4 bases, with 14 bases spanning the gap. The CDR3 runs 13 residues. CDR3 loop: CASAAQGPETQYF. As DNA, the CDR3 is TGTGCCAGTGCTGCGCAGGGACCAGAGACCCAGTACTTC.

The chain uses TRBV6-1 and TRBJ2-3; D gene uncertain. From germline, CDR1 is MNHNS and CDR2 SASEGT. The CDR3 extends over 15 amino acids. V was trimmed by 1 base and J by 2 bases, leaving 10 bases between them. The CDR3 DNA reads TGTGCCAGCAGTGAAGAGGTTAGGGCCACAGATACGCAGTATTTT. This gives the protein CASSEEVRATDTQYF.

This chain connects TRBV16 to TRBJ2-7, with D hard to call. Trimming pared 0 bases from V and 4 bases from J, leaving 7 bases between. CDR1 KGHSY and CDR2 FQNENV come from the germline V gene. The CDR3 contains 13 residues. CDR3 bases: TGTGCCAGCAGCCAATCTCTCAGGTACGAGCAGTACTTC. Translated: CASSQSLRYEQYF. The full variable domain, in which reference TRBV16 and TRBJ2-7 provide the parts outside the CDR3, is GEEVAQTPKHLVRGEGQKAKLYCAPIKGHSYVFWYQQVLKNEFKFLISFQNENVFDETGMPKERFSAKCLPNSPCSLEIQATKLEDSAVYFCASSQSLRYEQYFGPGTRLTVT.

The chain carries TRBV28 and TRBJ1-1; 8 bases are shared with TRBD1. The CDR3 spans 15 residues. V shed 3 bases, J shed 3 bases, and the junction held 6 bases outside the gene matches. CDR1 is MDHEN, CDR2 SYDVKM, per germline. The CDR3 loop reads CASSFAGGRYTEAFF. The CDR3, as DNA: TGTGCCAGCAGTTTTGCAGGGGGCAGGTACACTGAAGCTTTCTTT.

The chain is built from TRBV27 and TRBJ2-2; 8 nucleotides align to TRBD2. Germline CDR1 reads MNHEY; CDR2 reads SMNVEV (reference sequence). With 6 bases clipped from V and 1 base from J, the junction kept 4 bases outside the gene matches. The CDR3 totals 15 residues. The DNA for the CDR3 is TGTGCCAGCAGACCGGGACTAGAGAACACCGGGGAGCTGTTTTTT. Translated, it gives CASRPGLENTGELFF.

The chain has TRBV28 and TRBJ1-2; D is unresolved. The CDR3 length is 16 residues. V lost 5 bases and J lost 1, with 17 bases in between. Germline CDR1 MDHEN, CDR2 SYDVKM. The DNA for the CDR3 is TGTGCCAGCAGTCCCGAGTCATGGGTTAATAACTATGGCTACACCTTC. This translates into CASSPESWVNNYGYTF.

The CDR3 sequence is CASSLRAGTEAYEQYF. CDR3 DNA: TGTGCCAGCAGCTTGAGGGCCGGAACCGAAGCCTACGAGCAGTACTTC. The V call is TRBV5-4, the J call TRBJ2-7; no firm D call. CDR3 length: 16 residues. Germline loops: CDR1 SGHNT, CDR2 YYREEE (reference sequence). V dropped 1 base and J dropped 2 bases, with 16 bases sitting between them.

The chain combines TRBV5-1 with TRBJ2-3; D is perhaps TRBD1 (5 bases). Deletions cut 4 bases from V and 5 bases from J, with 20 bases between. This CDR3 is 16 amino acids long. Germline loops: CDR1 SGHRS, CDR2 YFSETQ. In DNA, the CDR3 is TGCGCCAGCAGCCCCTTGGGGCGAGGCAGAGTAGATACGCAGTATTTT. Translating it yields CASSPLGRGRVDTQYF. Full variable domain (outside the CDR3, taken from reference TRBV5-1 and TRBJ2-3): KAGVTQTPRYLIKTRGQQVTLSCSPISGHRSVSWYQQTPGQGLQFLFEYFSETQRNKGNFPGRFSGRQFSNSRSEMNVSTLELGDSALYLCASSPLGRGRVDTQYFGPGTRLTVL.

The sample holds one count of this clone. The rearrangement joins TRBV14 to TRBJ2-3; D perhaps matches TRBD1 (6 bases). CDR1 is SGHDN, CDR2 FVKESK, per germline. The CDR3 spans 16 residues. V lost 4 bases to trimming and J lost 3 bases, with 17 bases between them. CDR3 bases: TGTGCCAGCAGCCCAATGGGACAACACCCAACAGATACGCAGTATTTT. Translation gives CASSPMGQHPTDTQYF.

The rearrangement joins TRBV29-1 to TRBJ1-2; D call uncertain. There are 12 residues in the CDR3. Germline CDR1 SQVTM, CDR2 ANQGSEA. V lost 3 bases to trimming and J lost 0 bases, with 5 bases between them. The CDR3 nucleotides read TGCAGCGTTGAGACTTCTAACTATGGCTACACCTTC. Residues: CSVETSNYGYTF. Full variable domain (remainder filled in from reference TRBV29-1 and TRBJ1-2): SAVISQKPSRDICQRGTSLTIQCQVDSQVTMMFWYRQQPGQSLTLIATANQGSEATYESGFVIDKFPISRPNLTFSTLTVSNMSPEDSSIYLCSVETSNYGYTFGSGTRLTVV.

This chain uses TRBV19 with TRBJ2-7; D uncertain. This CDR3 is 13 amino acids long. Trimming removed 2 bases at V and 5 bases at J, with 10 bases between. Germline assignment: CDR1 LNHDA and CDR2 SQIVND (reference sequence). CDR3 region: CASSISVQHEQYF. CDR3 coding DNA: TGTGCCAGTAGTATATCTGTCCAGCACGAGCAGTACTTC.